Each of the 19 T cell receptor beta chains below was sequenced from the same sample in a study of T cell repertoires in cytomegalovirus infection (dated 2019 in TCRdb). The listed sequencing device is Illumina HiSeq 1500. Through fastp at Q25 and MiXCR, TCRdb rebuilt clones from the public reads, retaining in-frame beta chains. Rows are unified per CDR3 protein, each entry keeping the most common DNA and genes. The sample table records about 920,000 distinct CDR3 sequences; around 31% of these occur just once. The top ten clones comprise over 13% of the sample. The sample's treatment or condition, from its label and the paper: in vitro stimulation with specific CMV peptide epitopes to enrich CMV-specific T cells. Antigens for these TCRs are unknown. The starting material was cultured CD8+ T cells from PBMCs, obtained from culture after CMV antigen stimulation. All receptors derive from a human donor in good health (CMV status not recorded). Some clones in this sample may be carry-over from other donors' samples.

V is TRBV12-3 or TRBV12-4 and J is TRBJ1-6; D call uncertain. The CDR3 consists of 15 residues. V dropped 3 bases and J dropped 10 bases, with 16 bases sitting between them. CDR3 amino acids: CASSFEGPHASPLHF. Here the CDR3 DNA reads TGTGCCAGCAGTTTCGAGGGTCCCCATGCATCACCCCTCCACTTT.

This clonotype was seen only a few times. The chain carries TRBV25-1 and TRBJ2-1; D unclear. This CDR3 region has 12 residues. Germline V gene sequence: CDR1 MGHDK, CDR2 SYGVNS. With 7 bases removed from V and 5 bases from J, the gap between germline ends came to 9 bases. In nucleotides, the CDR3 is TGTGCCAGCAAACTTCGGAACAATGAGCAGTTCTTC. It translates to CASKLRNNEQFF. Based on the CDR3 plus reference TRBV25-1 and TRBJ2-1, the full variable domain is EADIYQTPRYLVIGTGKKITLECSQTMGHDKMYWYQQDPGMELHLIHYSYGVNSTEKGDLSSESTVSRIRTEHFPLTLESARPSHTSQYLCASKLRNNEQFFGPGTRLTVL.

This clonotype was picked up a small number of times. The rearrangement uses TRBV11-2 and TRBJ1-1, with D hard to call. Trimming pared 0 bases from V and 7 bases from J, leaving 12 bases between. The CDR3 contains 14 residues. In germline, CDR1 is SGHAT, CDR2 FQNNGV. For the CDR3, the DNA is TGTGCCAGCAGCTTAGACACAGATCTTGATGAAGCTTTCTTT. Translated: CASSLDTDLDEAFF. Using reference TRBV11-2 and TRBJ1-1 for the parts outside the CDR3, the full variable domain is EAGVAQSPRYKIIEKRQSVAFWCNPISGHATLYWYQQILGQGPKLLIQFQNNGVVDDSQLPKDRFSAERLKGVDSTLKIQPAKLEDSAVYLCASSLDTDLDEAFFGQGTRLTVV.

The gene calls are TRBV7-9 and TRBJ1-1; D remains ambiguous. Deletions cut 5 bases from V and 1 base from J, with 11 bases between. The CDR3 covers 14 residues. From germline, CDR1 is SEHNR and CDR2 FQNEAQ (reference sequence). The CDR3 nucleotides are TGTGCCAGCAGCGGAGGGTCATGGAACACTGAAGCTTTCTTT. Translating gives CASSGGSWNTEAFF.

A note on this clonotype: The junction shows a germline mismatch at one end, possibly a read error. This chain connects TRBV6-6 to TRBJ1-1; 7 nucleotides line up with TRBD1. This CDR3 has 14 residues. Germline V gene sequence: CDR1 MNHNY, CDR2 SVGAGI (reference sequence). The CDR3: CAGSYLTGNAEAFF. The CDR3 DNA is TGTGCCGGCAGTTACTTGACAGGGAACGCTGAAGCTTTCTTT.

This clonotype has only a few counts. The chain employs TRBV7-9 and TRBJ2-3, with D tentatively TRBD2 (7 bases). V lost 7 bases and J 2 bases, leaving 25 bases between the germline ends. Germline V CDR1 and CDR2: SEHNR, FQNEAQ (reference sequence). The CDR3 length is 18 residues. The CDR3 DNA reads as TGTGCCAGCACTACCGGGTTGGCGGGGGCTACCATCACAGATACGCAGTATTTT. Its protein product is CASTTGLAGATITDTQYF.

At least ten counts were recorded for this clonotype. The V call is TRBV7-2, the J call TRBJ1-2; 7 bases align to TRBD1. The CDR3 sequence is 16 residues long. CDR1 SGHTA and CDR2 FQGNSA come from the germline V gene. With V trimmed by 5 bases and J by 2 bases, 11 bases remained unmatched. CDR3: CASSPSGQTFNYGYTF. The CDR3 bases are TGTGCCAGCAGCCCCTCGGGACAGACTTTCAACTATGGCTACACCTTC.

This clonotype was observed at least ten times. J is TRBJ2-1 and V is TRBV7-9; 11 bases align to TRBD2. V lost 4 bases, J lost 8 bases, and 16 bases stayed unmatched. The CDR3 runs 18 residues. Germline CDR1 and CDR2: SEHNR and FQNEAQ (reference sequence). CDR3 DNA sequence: TGTGCCAGCAGCTCCTCTAGCGGGGGGCTCGAGGCGGGGGATGAGCAGTTCTTC. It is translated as CASSSSSGGLEAGDEQFF. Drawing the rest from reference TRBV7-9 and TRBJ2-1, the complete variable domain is DTGVSQNPRHKITKRGQNVTFRCDPISEHNRLYWYRQTLGQGPEFLTYFQNEAQLEKSRLLSDRFSAERPKGSFSTLEIQRTEQGDSAMYLCASSSSSGGLEAGDEQFFGPGTRLTVL.

Here the CDR3 DNA reads TGTGCCAGCTCACCAGCCGGAGGGGTCAAAAACATTCAGTACTTC. Translation gives CASSPAGGVKNIQYF. This rearrangement joins TRBV18 to TRBJ2-4, with D possibly TRBD2 on 6 matching bases. The CDR3 consists of 15 residues. Germline CDR1 KGHSH, CDR2 LQKENI. Trimming shortened V by 2 bases and J by 3 bases, and 11 bases separated the two germline ends.

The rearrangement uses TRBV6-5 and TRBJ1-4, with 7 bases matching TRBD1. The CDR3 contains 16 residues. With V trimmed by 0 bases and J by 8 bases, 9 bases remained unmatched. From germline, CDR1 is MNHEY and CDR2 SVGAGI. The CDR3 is CASSYSNGQVLEKLFF. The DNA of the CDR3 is TGTGCCAGCAGTTACTCGAACGGACAGGTACTAGAAAAACTGTTTTTT.

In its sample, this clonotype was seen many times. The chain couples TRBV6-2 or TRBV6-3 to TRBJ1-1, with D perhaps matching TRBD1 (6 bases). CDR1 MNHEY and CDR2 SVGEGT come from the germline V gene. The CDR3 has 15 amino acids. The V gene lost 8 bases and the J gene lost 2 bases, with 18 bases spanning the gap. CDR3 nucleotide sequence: TGTGCCAGCCTTCCCTCGGGGGCGCGAAACACTGAAGCTTTCTTT. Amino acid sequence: CASLPSGARNTEAFF.

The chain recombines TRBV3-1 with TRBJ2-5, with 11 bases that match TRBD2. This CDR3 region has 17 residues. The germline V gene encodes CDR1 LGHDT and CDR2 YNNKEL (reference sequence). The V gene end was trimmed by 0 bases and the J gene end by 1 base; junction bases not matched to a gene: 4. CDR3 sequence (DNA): TGTGCCAGCAGCCAAGAAGAACTAGCGGGGGCCCAAGAGACCCAGTACTTC. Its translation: CASSQEELAGAQETQYF.

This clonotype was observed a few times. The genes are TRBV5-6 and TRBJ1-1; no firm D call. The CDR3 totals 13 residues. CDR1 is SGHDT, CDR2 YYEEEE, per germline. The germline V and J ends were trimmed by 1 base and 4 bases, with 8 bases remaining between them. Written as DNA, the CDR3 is TGTGCCAGCAGCTTGCTGATGGGCACTGAAGCTTTCTTT. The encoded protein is CASSLLMGTEAFF.

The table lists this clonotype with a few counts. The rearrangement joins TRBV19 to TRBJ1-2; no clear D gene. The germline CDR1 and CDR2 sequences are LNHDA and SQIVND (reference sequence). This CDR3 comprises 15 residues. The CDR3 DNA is TGTGCTACGGGTCACGCTGAGTCCGCTAACTATGGCTACACCTTC. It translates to CATGHAESANYGYTF.

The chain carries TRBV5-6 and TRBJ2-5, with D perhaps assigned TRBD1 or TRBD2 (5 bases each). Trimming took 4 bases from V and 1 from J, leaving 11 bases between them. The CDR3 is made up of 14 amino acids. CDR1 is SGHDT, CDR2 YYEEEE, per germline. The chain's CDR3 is CASSEAGAQETQYF. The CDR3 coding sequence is TGTGCCAGCAGCGAAGCCGGGGCCCAAGAGACCCAGTACTTC.

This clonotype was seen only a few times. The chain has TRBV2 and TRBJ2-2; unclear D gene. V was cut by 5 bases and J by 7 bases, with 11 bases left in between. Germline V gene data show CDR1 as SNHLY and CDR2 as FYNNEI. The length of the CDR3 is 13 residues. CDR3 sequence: CASSPPAGGELFF. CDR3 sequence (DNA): TGTGCCAGCAGTCCCCCCGCCGGCGGGGAGCTGTTTTTT.

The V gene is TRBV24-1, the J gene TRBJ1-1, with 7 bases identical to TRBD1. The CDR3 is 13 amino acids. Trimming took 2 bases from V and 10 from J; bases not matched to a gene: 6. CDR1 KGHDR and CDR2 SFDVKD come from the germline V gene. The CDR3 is CATSDSRQGVAFF. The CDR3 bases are TGTGCCACCAGTGATTCACGACAGGGAGTAGCTTTCTTT.

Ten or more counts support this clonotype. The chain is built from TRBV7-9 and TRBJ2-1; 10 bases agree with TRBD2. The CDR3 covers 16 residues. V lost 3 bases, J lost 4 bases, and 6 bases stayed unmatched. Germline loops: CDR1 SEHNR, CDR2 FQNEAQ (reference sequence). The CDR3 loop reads CASSFRSGGTYNEQFF. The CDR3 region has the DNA TGTGCCAGCAGCTTCCGTAGCGGGGGGACATACAATGAGCAGTTCTTC.

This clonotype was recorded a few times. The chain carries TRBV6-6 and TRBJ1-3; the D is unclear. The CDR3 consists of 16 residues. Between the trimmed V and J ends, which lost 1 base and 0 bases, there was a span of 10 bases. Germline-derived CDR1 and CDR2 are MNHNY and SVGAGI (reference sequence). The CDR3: CASSYLLSSSGNTIYF. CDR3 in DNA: TGTGCCAGCAGTTACTTGCTGTCGAGCTCTGGAAACACCATATATTTT.